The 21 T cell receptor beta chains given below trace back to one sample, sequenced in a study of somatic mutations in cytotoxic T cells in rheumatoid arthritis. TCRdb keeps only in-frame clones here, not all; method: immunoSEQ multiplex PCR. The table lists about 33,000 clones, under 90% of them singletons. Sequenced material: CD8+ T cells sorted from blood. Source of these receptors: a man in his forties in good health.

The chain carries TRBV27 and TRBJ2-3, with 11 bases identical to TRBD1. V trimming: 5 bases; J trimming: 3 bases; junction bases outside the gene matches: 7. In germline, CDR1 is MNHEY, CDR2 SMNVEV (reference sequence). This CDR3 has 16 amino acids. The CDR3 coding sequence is TGTGCCAGCAGTCCCGGGACAGGGGGGGGAACAGATACGCAGTATTTT. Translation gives CASSPGTGGGTDTQYF.

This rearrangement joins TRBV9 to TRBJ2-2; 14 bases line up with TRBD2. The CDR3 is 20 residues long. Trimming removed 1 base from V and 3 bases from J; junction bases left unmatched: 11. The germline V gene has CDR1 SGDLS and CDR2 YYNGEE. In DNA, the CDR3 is TGTGCCAGCAGCGTAAGATTGGGGACTAGCGGGAGTGGGGACACCGGGGAGCTGTTTTTT. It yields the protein CASSVRLGTSGSGDTGELFF.

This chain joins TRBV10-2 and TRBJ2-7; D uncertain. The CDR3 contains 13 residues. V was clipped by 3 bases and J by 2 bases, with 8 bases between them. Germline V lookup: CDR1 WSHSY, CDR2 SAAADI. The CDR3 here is CASSDGGTYEQYF. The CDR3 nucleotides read TGCGCCAGCAGTGATGGTGGTACCTACGAGCAGTACTTC.

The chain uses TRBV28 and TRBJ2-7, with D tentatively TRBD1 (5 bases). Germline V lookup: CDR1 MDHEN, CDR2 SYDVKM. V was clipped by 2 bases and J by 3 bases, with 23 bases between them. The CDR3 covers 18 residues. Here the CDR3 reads CASSLMSGWGAENYEQYF. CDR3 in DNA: TGTGCCAGCAGTTTAATGTCGGGTTGGGGCGCGGAAAACTACGAGCAGTACTTC.

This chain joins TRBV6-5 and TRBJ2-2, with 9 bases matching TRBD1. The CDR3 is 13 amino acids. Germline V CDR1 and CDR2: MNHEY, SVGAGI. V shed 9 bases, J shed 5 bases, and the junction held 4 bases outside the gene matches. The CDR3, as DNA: TGTGCCAGTTGGACAGGGGAAACCGGGGAGCTGTTTTTT. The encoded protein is CASWTGETGELFF.

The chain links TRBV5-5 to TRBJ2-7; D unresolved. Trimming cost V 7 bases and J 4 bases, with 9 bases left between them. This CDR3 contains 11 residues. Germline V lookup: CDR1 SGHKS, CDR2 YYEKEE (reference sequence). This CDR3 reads CASSDWYEQYF. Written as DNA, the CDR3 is TGTGCCAGCTCTGATTGGTACGAGCAGTACTTC.

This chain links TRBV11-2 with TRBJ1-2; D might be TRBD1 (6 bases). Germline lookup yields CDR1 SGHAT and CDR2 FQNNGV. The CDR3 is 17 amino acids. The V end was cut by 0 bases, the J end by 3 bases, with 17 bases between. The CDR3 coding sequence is TGTGCCAGCAGCTTAGATCCCCGGGCAGGGGTGGACTATGGCTACACCTTC. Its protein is CASSLDPRAGVDYGYTF.

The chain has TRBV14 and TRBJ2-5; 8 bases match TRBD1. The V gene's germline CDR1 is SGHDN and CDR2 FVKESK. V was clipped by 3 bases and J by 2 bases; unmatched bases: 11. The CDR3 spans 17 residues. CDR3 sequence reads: CASSQSGWGTGQETQYF. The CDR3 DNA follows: TGTGCCAGCAGCCAGTCAGGATGGGGGACAGGACAAGAGACCCAGTACTTC.

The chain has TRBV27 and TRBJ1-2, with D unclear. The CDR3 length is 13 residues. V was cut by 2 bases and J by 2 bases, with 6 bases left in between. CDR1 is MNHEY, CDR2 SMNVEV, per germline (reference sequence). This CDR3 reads CASSLGGNYGYTF. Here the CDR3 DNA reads TGTGCCAGCAGTTTAGGAGGGAACTATGGCTACACCTTC.

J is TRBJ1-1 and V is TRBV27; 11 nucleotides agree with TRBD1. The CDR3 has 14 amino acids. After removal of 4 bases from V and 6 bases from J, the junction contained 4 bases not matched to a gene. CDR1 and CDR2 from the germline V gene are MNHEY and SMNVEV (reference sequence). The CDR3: CASSSPGQGAEAFF. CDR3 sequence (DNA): TGTGCCAGCAGTTCTCCGGGACAGGGGGCTGAAGCTTTCTTT.

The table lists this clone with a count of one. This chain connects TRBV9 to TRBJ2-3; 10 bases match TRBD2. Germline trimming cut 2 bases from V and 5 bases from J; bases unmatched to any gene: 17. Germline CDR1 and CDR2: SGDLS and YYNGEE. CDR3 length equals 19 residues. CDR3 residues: CASSVREREGLKLGDTQYF. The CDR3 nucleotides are TGTGCCAGCAGCGTCCGTGAGCGGGAGGGCCTCAAACTAGGAGATACGCAGTATTTT.

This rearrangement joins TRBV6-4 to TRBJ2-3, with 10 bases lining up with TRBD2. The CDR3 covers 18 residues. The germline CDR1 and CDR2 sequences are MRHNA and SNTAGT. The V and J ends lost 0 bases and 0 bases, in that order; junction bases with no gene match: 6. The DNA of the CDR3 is TGTGCCAGCAGTGACTCCTTGGGACTAGCGACTAGCACAGATACGCAGTATTTT. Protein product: CASSDSLGLATSTDTQYF.

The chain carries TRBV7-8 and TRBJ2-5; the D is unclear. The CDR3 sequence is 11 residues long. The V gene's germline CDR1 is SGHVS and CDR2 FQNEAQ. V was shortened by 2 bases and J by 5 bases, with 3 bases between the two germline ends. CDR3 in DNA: TGTGCCAGCAGCTTATCGGAGACCCAGTACTTC. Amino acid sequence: CASSLSETQYF.

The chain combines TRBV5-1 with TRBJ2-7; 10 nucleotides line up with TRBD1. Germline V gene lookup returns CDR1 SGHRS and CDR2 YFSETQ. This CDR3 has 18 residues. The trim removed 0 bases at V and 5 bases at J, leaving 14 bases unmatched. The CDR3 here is CASSLGWGAWDRGDEQYF. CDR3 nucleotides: TGCGCCAGCAGCTTGGGTTGGGGAGCCTGGGACAGGGGAGACGAGCAGTACTTC.

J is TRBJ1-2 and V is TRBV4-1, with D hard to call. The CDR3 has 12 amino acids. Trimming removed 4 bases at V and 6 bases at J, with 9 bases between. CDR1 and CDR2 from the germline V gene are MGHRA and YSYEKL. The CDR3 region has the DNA TGCGCCAGCAGCCTTGCGGGGAATGGCTACACCTTC. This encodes CASSLAGNGYTF.

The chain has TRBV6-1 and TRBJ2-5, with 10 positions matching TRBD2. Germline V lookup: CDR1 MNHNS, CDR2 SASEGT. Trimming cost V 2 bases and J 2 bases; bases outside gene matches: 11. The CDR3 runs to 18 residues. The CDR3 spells CASSESSRALAGQETQYF. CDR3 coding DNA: TGTGCCAGCAGTGAAAGCTCGAGGGCACTAGCGGGGCAAGAGACCCAGTACTTC.

CDR3 loop: CAYLAGDFYEQYF. The DNA for the CDR3 is TGTGCCTACCTAGCGGGGGACTTCTACGAGCAGTACTTC. The genes are TRBV30 and TRBJ2-7; 10 nucleotides line up with TRBD2. The CDR3 totals 13 residues. Germline V gene sequence: CDR1 GTSNPN, CDR2 SVGIG (reference sequence). J was trimmed by 3 bases and V by 7 bases; bases with no gene match: 6.

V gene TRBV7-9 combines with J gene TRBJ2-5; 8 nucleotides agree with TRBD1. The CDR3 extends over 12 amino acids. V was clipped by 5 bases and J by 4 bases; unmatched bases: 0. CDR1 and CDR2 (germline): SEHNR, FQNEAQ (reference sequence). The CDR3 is CASSDRGETQYF. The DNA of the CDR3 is TGTGCCAGCAGCGACAGGGGAGAGACCCAGTACTTC.

The CDR3 is CASSLGRMNTEAFF. In DNA, the CDR3 is TGTGCCAGCAGCTTAGGTCGGATGAACACTGAAGCTTTCTTT. This chain uses TRBV7-6 with TRBJ1-1; D is undetermined. The V and J ends lost 1 base and 0 bases respectively, with 6 bases between them. This CDR3 has 14 residues. Germline lookup yields CDR1 SGHVS and CDR2 FNYEAQ.

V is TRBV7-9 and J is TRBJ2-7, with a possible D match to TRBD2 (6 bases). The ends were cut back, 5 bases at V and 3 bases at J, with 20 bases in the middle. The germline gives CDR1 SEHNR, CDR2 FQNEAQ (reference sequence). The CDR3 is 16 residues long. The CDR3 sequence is CASSPREAWGSYEQYF. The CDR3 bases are TGTGCCAGCAGCCCGAGGGAGGCCTGGGGTAGCTACGAGCAGTACTTC.

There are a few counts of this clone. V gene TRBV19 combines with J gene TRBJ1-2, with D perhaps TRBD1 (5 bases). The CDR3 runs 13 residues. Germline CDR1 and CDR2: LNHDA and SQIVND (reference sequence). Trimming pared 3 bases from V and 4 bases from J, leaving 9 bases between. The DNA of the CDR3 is TGTGCCAGTAGTATCGGGACCGCCTATGGCTACACCTTC. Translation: CASSIGTAYGYTF.